The entry that follows covers one TCR beta chain sequence. Its antigen is still unknown. The sample comes from a study of shared clonotypes between healthy human individuals. Donors, healthy HIV-negative adults, lacked recent acute infections or vaccinations. The investigators split CD4+ cells into a CD45RA+ naive subset and a CD45RA-negative memory subset. This CDR3 is 17 amino acids long. CDR1 and CDR2 (germline): SGDLS, YYNGEE. Trimming cost V 4 bases and J 5 bases; bases outside gene matches: 7. Overall study results and limits: Sequencing depth was expected to affect clonotype sharing among donors.

Each subset's genomic DNA was split evenly across several immunoSEQ plates. Libraries were prepared by immunoSEQ multiplex PCR; TCRdb keeps only in-frame clonotypes and omits some of them. Among about 1.5 million clones, approximately 98% were seen once, and the ten largest hold roughly 0.42%. The sequence was obtained from a man between 25 and 39 years old in good health. The chain recombines TRBV9 with TRBJ2-1, with 15 positions matching TRBD2. The specimen was naive CD4+ T cells sorted from blood. Described subset: CD45RA+ positively selected. CDR3 protein: CASSWTSGRALHNEQFF. CDR3 DNA: TGTGCCAGCAGCTGGACTAGCGGGAGGGCCCTCCACAATGAGCAGTTCTTC.